This T cell receptor beta chain originates from a study of T cells after yellow fever vaccination. About the research overall: Those fractions that held only low numbers of cells were prepared using the SMART-Seq v4 Ultra Low Input RNA kit.

This clonotype was counted many times. The antigen is unknown. Study-level results: Boosting was followed by the reappearance of most primary-vaccination clones (approximately 95% CD4, more than 70% CD8).

The study made its TCR cDNA through 5'RACE template switching. That step introduced a universal primer site along with UMIs. TCRdb redid the calling of the 5' RACE reads with MiXCR, one entry per CDR3 protein. The top ten clones hold around 34% of a sample with more than 55,000 distinct CDR3 sequences, 7.4% of them seen once. This CDR3 spans 16 amino acids. J gave up 2 bases and V 8 bases, and 11 bases lay outside the gene matches. CDR1 is SNHLY, CDR2 FYNNEI, per germline. The chain is built from TRBV2 and TRBJ2-5, with 10 bases matching TRBD2. This TCR was sampled from a man younger than 40 who received the YFV17D yellow fever vaccine. Sequencing was performed on CD8+ T cells sorted from PBMCs, taken 15 days after the yellow fever booster vaccination. The CDR3 sequence is CASGGTSVNIQETQYF. The CDR3 DNA reads as TGTGCCAGCGGTGGGACTAGCGTTAACATACAAGAGACCCAGTACTTC.